What follows is one T cell receptor beta chain and its context. There is no known antigen for this receptor. No base-level quality is on record; no much larger clone is a single base apart. The sample belongs to a study of T cells after yellow fever vaccination (dated by TCRdb to between 2019 and 2020). A note on the overall study: Libraries from fractions with low cell numbers were prepared with the SMART-Seq v4 Ultra Low Input RNA kit. Bulk PBMC replicates and cell subsets were isolated from blood drawn at multiple timepoints before and after both primary and secondary immunization. Two healthy male donors, one aged 18 to 29 and one aged 30 to 40 years, made up the cohort. To track T-cell clones before and after primary and booster YFV17D yellow fever vaccination, bulk TCR alpha and beta repertoires were sequenced longitudinally.

What the treatment or condition label conveys for this sample: live attenuated yellow fever vaccine strain. At every blood-draw timepoint, two biological replicates of bulk PBMCs were collected. A standard Ficoll-Paque protocol was used to isolate PBMCs from peripheral blood. TriZol was used to extract RNA from bulk PBMCs, from CD4 and CD8 fractions, and from dextramer-positive and dextramer-negative fractions. From the cysteine up to the phenylalanine, the CDR3 has a length of 13 residues. Only the CDR3 DNA stays, 39 bases, in frame from base 1. V gives up 4 bases and J gives up 5 bases, and the segment between their germline ends measures 12 bases. CDR1 and CDR2 are drawn from the germline V gene: SGHRS, YFSETQ. TCR cDNA was synthesized by 5'RACE template switching, through which a universal primer site and unique molecular identifiers were introduced. Priming for cDNA synthesis came from both the TCR alpha and TCR beta constant segments. Libraries were amplified in two PCR steps, with sample barcodes and sequencing adapters added in the second step. Sequencing of the libraries was done on either Illumina HiSeq 2500 (2x100 bp) or NovaSeq (2x150 bp). As for the authors' bioinformatics: Reads were demultiplexed and collapsed into UMI consensus sequences with MIGEC, and V(D)J alignment was performed with MiXCR. Vaccine-responding clonotypes were defined with edgeR using replicate PBMC samples, requiring FDR below 0.01 and a log2 fold change above 5 up to day 15. CD4 or CD8 identity was assigned to each bulk clonotype according to whether the clonotype was present at higher abundance in the sequenced CD4 repertoire or the sequenced CD8 repertoire. TCRdb redid the processing of the public reads, applying fastp at Q25 and MiXCR, and retained in-frame beta chains. Rows are combined by CDR3 protein, so each entry shows the most common genes and DNA. These V and J calls rely on TCRdb rather than the paper's analysis. Counted in this sample were some 560,000 distinct CDR3 sequences; less than 20% of them appeared once. Together, the top ten hold roughly an eighth of the sample.

Findings and caveats that apply to the study as a whole: Compared with the primary T-cell response, the secondary T-cell response was weaker but faster, peaking on day 5 rather than day 15. A small share of clonotypes was detected in both CD4 and CD8 compartments, with the overlap likely arising from convergent recombination. Most clones expanded after primary vaccination were re-detected after the booster (96% of CD4 and roughly 85% of CD8), suggesting broad memory maintenance. Because only two donors were included in the study, the extent to which the findings can be generalized is limited. FACS-sorted repertoires could contain abundant contaminating clonotypes from the bulk population, so computational filtering was required.

This sample comprised PBMCs, obtained 15 days after the yellow fever booster vaccination. This receptor chain uses TRBV5-1 and TRBJ2-5, with the D gene not confidently named. This TCR derives from a man aged 25-45 years who received the YFV17D yellow fever vaccine. The encoded CDR3 is CASSKPEGETQYF. The DNA is TGCGCCAGCAGCAAACCCGAAGGGGAGACCCAGTACTTC.